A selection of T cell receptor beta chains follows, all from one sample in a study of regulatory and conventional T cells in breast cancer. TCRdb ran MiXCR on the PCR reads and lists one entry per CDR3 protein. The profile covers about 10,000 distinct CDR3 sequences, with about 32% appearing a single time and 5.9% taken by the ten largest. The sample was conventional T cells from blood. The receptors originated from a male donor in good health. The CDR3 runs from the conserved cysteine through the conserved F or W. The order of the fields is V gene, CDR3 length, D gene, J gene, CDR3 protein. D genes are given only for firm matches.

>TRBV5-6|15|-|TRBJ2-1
CASSLDTAGYNEQFF
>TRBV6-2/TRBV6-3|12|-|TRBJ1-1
CASSYAVGEAFF
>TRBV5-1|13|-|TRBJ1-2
CASSSDGDYGYTF
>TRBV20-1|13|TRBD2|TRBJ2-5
CGPLGGDGETQYF
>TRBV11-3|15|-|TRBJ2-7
CASSSGFHPSYEQYF
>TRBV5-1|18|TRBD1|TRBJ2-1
CTSSSGTGYESSYNEQFF
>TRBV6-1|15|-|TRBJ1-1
CASSPPGGSNTEAFF
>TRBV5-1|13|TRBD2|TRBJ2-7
CASSQSGEGEQYF
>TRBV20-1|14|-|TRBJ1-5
CSAGAYRANQPQHF
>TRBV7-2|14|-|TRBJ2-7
CASSKTRWENEQYF
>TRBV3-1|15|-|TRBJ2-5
CASSLPGTLQETQYF